The following is a T cell receptor (beta chain) sequence with its context. Stated time point: pretreatment peripheral blood. Between 1 and 8 samples, pretreatment and on-treatment, were given by each patient. The repertoire was sequenced with immunoSEQ multiplex PCR; TCRdb's copy has only in-frame clones and lacks some. Here the sample spans 100,000 to 150,000 clones, approximately 84% being singletons. With 3 bases clipped from V and 0 bases from J, the junction kept 5 bases outside the gene matches. This CDR3 comprises 16 residues. From germline, CDR1 is LNHNV and CDR2 YYDKDF (reference sequence). The data stem from a study of PD-L1 blockade in urothelial cancer. Across the study: Earlier, patients had received 0 to 3 chemotherapy regimens. Treatment start was followed by blood analysis at 3 weeks (second dose) and again at 6 weeks. A median of 141,255 T cells was found in the blood samples.

The clonotype was recovered from a man aged 45-65 years with urothelial cancer. The specimen comprised PBMCs, sampled around atezolizumab (anti-PD-L1) treatment. The chain recombines TRBV15 with TRBJ2-7, with 10 nucleotides matching TRBD2. The CDR3 DNA reads as TGTGCCACCAGCAGTCCCCTAGCGGGAGACTCCTACGAGCAGTACTTC. It specifies CATSSPLAGDSYEQYF. Full variable domain (remainder filled in from reference TRBV15 and TRBJ2-7): DAMVIQNPRYQVTQFGKPVTLSCSQTLNHNVMYWYQQKSSQAPKLLFHYYDKDFNNEADTPDNFQSRRPNTSFCFLDIRSPGLGDTAMYLCATSSPLAGDSYEQYFGPGTRLTVT.